The subject of this entry is one T cell receptor beta chain. This CDR3 spans 13 amino acids. Germline V gene sequence: CDR1 GTSNPN, CDR2 SVGIG (reference sequence). Between the trimmed V and J ends, which lost 0 bases and 3 bases, there was a span of 9 bases. Generated by immunoSEQ multiplex PCR, the TCRdb table keeps only in-frame clones and is missing some. The sample holds about 47,000 clones; roughly 86% are singletons and the top ten take over 15%. This entry belongs to a study of blood T cell repertoires in COVID-19. The specimen was peripheral blood. The sequence was collected from a man aged 55-75 years with active COVID-19. V usage is TRBV30 and J usage is TRBJ2-7; D gene ambiguous. The CDR3 DNA reads TGTGCCTGGAGTGTAGCGATATACTACGAGCAGTACTTC. Protein: CAWSVAIYYEQYF.